The rows below give T cell receptor beta chains drawn from one sample of a study of T cells in Graves' hyperthyroidism and ophthalmopathy. TCRdb reprocessed the multiplex PCR reads with MiXCR, giving one entry per CDR3 protein. The table includes about 250,000 distinct CDR3 sequences, about 25% detected once. Material for sequencing was blood. All receptors come from a middle-aged woman with Graves' ophthalmopathy. Both conserved end residues are part of each CDR3. D genes are given only for firm matches. Not every row has a clone size; where given, it reads once, few, many or a size class.

clone size: few; D gene: TRBD2; J gene: TRBJ2-7; V gene: TRBV11-2; CDR3 DNA: TGTGCCAGCAGCTTAGTGGCTAGCGGGACTGAGCAGTACTTC; CDR3 protein: CASSLVASGTEQYF
clone size: many; D gene: NA; J gene: TRBJ2-5; V gene: TRBV14; CDR3 DNA: TGTGCCAGCAGCCAAGATCTGGGCAGAGGTTTTCGAGAGACCCAGTACTTC; CDR3 protein: CASSQDLGRGFRETQYF
clone size: few; D gene: NA; J gene: TRBJ2-7; V gene: TRBV6-2/TRBV6-3; CDR3 DNA: TGTGCCAGCAGTTACTACGGGGAGAGCTACGAGCAGTACTTC; CDR3 protein: CASSYYGESYEQYF
clone size: many; D gene: TRBD1; J gene: TRBJ1-1; V gene: TRBV27; CDR3 DNA: TGTGCCAGCAGTTTACGGCCGGACAGGGGGCGGGGGACTGAAGCTTTCTTT; CDR3 protein: CASSLRPDRGRGTEAFF
clone size: NA; D gene: TRBD1; J gene: TRBJ2-5; V gene: TRBV12-3/TRBV12-4; CDR3 DNA: TGTGCCAGCAGACCACAGGGAGACAGGGGGCGGGAGACCCAGTACTTC; CDR3 protein: CASRPQGDRGRETQYF
clone size: many; D gene: NA; J gene: TRBJ2-2; V gene: TRBV6-4; CDR3 DNA: TGTGCCAGCAGTGAAGGGAACACCGGGGAGCTGTTTTTT; CDR3 protein: CASSEGNTGELFF
clone size: NA; D gene: NA; J gene: TRBJ1-1; V gene: TRBV20-1; CDR3 DNA: TGCAGTGCTAGTTCCCCGGGGACTGAAGCTTTCTTT; CDR3 protein: CSASSPGTEAFF
clone size: many; D gene: NA; J gene: TRBJ1-1; V gene: TRBV30; CDR3 DNA: TGTGCCTGGAGTGTACTGAGCCCTGTGGCTTTCTTT; CDR3 protein: CAWSVLSPVAFF
clone size: many; D gene: NA; J gene: TRBJ2-7; V gene: TRBV3-1; CDR3 DNA: TGTGCCAGCAGCCAAGATCTTTGGGGGGTATTCTCTTTGGGCGAGCAGTACTTC; CDR3 protein: CASSQDLWGVFSLGEQYF
clone size: many; D gene: NA; J gene: TRBJ2-2; V gene: TRBV18; CDR3 DNA: TGTGCCAGCTCACCCCGATCCGGGGACACCGGGGAGCTGTTTTTT; CDR3 protein: CASSPRSGDTGELFF
clone size: many; D gene: TRBD1; J gene: TRBJ1-2; V gene: TRBV24-1; CDR3 DNA: TGTGCCACCAGTGGACAGGGAGTCTATGGCTACACCTTC; CDR3 protein: CATSGQGVYGYTF
clone size: many; D gene: TRBD1; J gene: TRBJ2-4; V gene: TRBV5-6; CDR3 DNA: TGTGCCAGCAGCTCACTAAAAGGACAGGGTATGGCCAAAAACATTCAGTACTTC; CDR3 protein: CASSSLKGQGMAKNIQYF
clone size: many; D gene: NA; J gene: TRBJ1-5; V gene: TRBV27; CDR3 DNA: TGTGCCAGCACCCCGGGACAAAATAGCAATCAGCCCCAGCATTTT; CDR3 protein: CASTPGQNSNQPQHF
clone size: NA; D gene: TRBD1; J gene: TRBJ2-5; V gene: TRBV2; CDR3 DNA: TGTGCCAGCAGTGACCGGGACAGGGGGTTCCAAGAGACCCAGTACTTC; CDR3 protein: CASSDRDRGFQETQYF
clone size: NA; D gene: TRBD1; J gene: TRBJ1-5; V gene: TRBV6-2/TRBV6-3; CDR3 DNA: TGTGCCAGCAGGGCGGGACAGAGTCAGCCCCAGCATTTT; CDR3 protein: CASRAGQSQPQHF
clone size: NA; D gene: NA; J gene: TRBJ1-1; V gene: TRBV28; CDR3 DNA: TGTGCCAGCAGTCCACACCCGTCGGTGGTCAGCTTTACTGAAGCTTCCTTT; CDR3 protein: CASSPHPSVVSFTEASF
clone size: many; D gene: NA; J gene: TRBJ2-3; V gene: TRBV12-3/TRBV12-4; CDR3 DNA: TGTGCCAGCAGGCGCGGGACAGTCACAGATACGCAGTATTTT; CDR3 protein: CASRRGTVTDTQYF
clone size: many; D gene: NA; J gene: TRBJ2-4; V gene: TRBV28; CDR3 DNA: TGTGCCAGCAGATCGCCAACTGGGGATGGCAAAAACATTCAGTACTTC; CDR3 protein: CASRSPTGDGKNIQYF
clone size: many; D gene: NA; J gene: TRBJ1-5; V gene: TRBV19; CDR3 DNA: TGTGCCAGTAGTATCGGGACCCTAGGCCGTAATCAGCCCCAGCATTTT; CDR3 protein: CASSIGTLGRNQPQHF
clone size: many; D gene: NA; J gene: TRBJ2-2; V gene: TRBV12-5; CDR3 DNA: TGTGCTAGTGGTTTGTCCAGGGGGAACACCGGGGAGCTGTTTTTT; CDR3 protein: CASGLSRGNTGELFF
clone size: many; D gene: NA; J gene: TRBJ2-5; V gene: TRBV5-1; CDR3 DNA: TGCGCCAGCAGCCGAGGACAGCTCCAAGAGACCCAGTACTTC; CDR3 protein: CASSRGQLQETQYF
clone size: NA; D gene: TRBD2; J gene: TRBJ2-5; V gene: TRBV28; CDR3 DNA: TGTGCCAGCAGTTACCTAGCGGGGGGGCCGGAGACCCAGTACTTC; CDR3 protein: CASSYLAGGPETQYF
clone size: many; D gene: NA; J gene: TRBJ2-5; V gene: TRBV29-1; CDR3 DNA: TGCAGCGTTGGGGCAGGACCAGAGACCCAGTACTTC; CDR3 protein: CSVGAGPETQYF
clone size: many; D gene: NA; J gene: TRBJ1-1; V gene: TRBV5-1; CDR3 DNA: TGCGCCAGCAGGGCGAGCATGAACACTGAAGCTTTCTTT; CDR3 protein: CASRASMNTEAFF
clone size: NA; D gene: NA; J gene: TRBJ1-2; V gene: TRBV14; CDR3 DNA: TGTGCCAGCAGCCCAACAGACAGGCTCAGTACCACCTTC; CDR3 protein: CASSPTDRLSTTF
clone size: NA; D gene: NA; J gene: TRBJ2-2; V gene: TRBV2; CDR3 DNA: TGTGCCAGCAGTGATGGACACCCCCTATTAAACACCGGGGAGCTGTTTTTT; CDR3 protein: CASSDGHPLLNTGELFF
clone size: many; D gene: NA; J gene: TRBJ1-5; V gene: TRBV4-2; CDR3 DNA: TGTGCCAGCAGCCAAGCAGGGAACAATCAGCCCCAGCATTTT; CDR3 protein: CASSQAGNNQPQHF
clone size: many; D gene: NA; J gene: TRBJ2-5; V gene: TRBV5-1; CDR3 DNA: TGCGCCAGCAGCCCCTACAGGGTAGGGGAGACCCAGTACTTC; CDR3 protein: CASSPYRVGETQYF
clone size: many; D gene: NA; J gene: TRBJ2-5; V gene: TRBV24-1; CDR3 DNA: TGTGCCACCAGTCCCCGGACAGAAGTACAAGAGACCCAGTACTTC; CDR3 protein: CATSPRTEVQETQYF
clone size: NA; D gene: NA; J gene: TRBJ2-5; V gene: TRBV27; CDR3 DNA: TGTGCCAGCAGTTACGCAGGGCTTGAGACCCAGTACTTC; CDR3 protein: CASSYAGLETQYF
clone size: many; D gene: TRBD2; J gene: TRBJ2-7; V gene: TRBV2; CDR3 DNA: TGTGCCAGCAGTGGGGCTAGCGGGAGGACCTCCTACGAGCAGTACTTC; CDR3 protein: CASSGASGRTSYEQYF
clone size: NA; D gene: TRBD1; J gene: TRBJ1-1; V gene: TRBV28; CDR3 DNA: TGTGCCAGCAGATCTTCGACAGGGCGGGCTTTCTTT; CDR3 protein: CASRSSTGRAFF
clone size: NA; D gene: NA; J gene: TRBJ2-2; V gene: TRBV11-3; CDR3 DNA: TGTGCCAGCAGCTCTGGGAGGGGGAACGGGGAGCTGTTTTTT; CDR3 protein: CASSSGRGNGELFF
clone size: many; D gene: TRBD1; J gene: TRBJ2-5; V gene: TRBV25-1; CDR3 DNA: TGTGCCAGCCGGACAGGGGGGAAGAAAGAGACCCAGTACTTC; CDR3 protein: CASRTGGKKETQYF
clone size: many; D gene: NA; J gene: TRBJ1-6; V gene: TRBV28; CDR3 DNA: TGTGCCAGCAGTTTCAGGGTAGGGAGGGAGGCGAATTCACCCCTCCACTTT; CDR3 protein: CASSFRVGREANSPLHF
clone size: NA; D gene: TRBD1; J gene: TRBJ1-1; V gene: TRBV6-1; CDR3 DNA: TGTGCCAGCAGACACGGGACAGGAGGAAGGAACACTGAAGCTTTCTTT; CDR3 protein: CASRHGTGGRNTEAFF
clone size: many; D gene: NA; J gene: TRBJ2-7; V gene: TRBV15; CDR3 DNA: TGTGCCACCAGCAGAGATCCCAGGGGAGGGGAGCAGTACTTC; CDR3 protein: CATSRDPRGGEQYF
clone size: many; D gene: NA; J gene: TRBJ1-1; V gene: TRBV6-1; CDR3 DNA: TGTGCCAGCAGTGAACAGGTACTCTCGGGAGCTTTCTTT; CDR3 protein: CASSEQVLSGAFF
clone size: many; D gene: TRBD2; J gene: TRBJ2-6; V gene: TRBV7-4; CDR3 DNA: TGTGCCAGCAGCTATGACAGGCCCTTAGCGGGAGTCACACCGGGGGCCAACGTCCTGACTTTC; CDR3 protein: CASSYDRPLAGVTPGANVLTF
clone size: NA; D gene: NA; J gene: TRBJ1-1; V gene: TRBV6-5; CDR3 DNA: TGTGCCAGCAGTTACAGCGGGGACATGAACACTGAAGCTTTCTTT; CDR3 protein: CASSYSGDMNTEAFF
clone size: many; D gene: TRBD1; J gene: TRBJ1-5; V gene: TRBV6-5; CDR3 DNA: TGTGCCAGCAGCCCCGGGACAGGGGAGGTTAGCAATCAGCCCCAGCATTTT; CDR3 protein: CASSPGTGEVSNQPQHF
clone size: NA; D gene: NA; J gene: TRBJ1-1; V gene: TRBV6-5; CDR3 DNA: TGTGCCAGCAGTCTACACAGAAAAGCAAACACTGAAGCTTTCTTT; CDR3 protein: CASSLHRKANTEAFF
clone size: NA; D gene: TRBD2; J gene: TRBJ2-5; V gene: TRBV20-1; CDR3 DNA: TGCAGTGCTAGGTGGGGACTAGCGGGAGAGACCCAGTACTTC; CDR3 protein: CSARWGLAGETQYF
clone size: many; D gene: TRBD1; J gene: TRBJ1-1; V gene: TRBV25-1; CDR3 DNA: TGTGCCAGCAGTGAACAGGACAGGGCCGCTTTCTTT; CDR3 protein: CASSEQDRAAFF
clone size: many; D gene: TRBD1; J gene: TRBJ1-1; V gene: TRBV7-9; CDR3 DNA: TGTGCCAGCAGCTCCGTCCCGGGACAGGGCACGGGGAACACTGAAGCTTTCTTT; CDR3 protein: CASSSVPGQGTGNTEAFF
clone size: many; D gene: TRBD1; J gene: TRBJ1-1; V gene: TRBV28; CDR3 DNA: TGTGCCAGCAGTCCCCGACAGGGGTTCGCTGAAGCTTTCTTT; CDR3 protein: CASSPRQGFAEAFF